This TCR beta chain came from a study of T-cell reconstitution after alpha-beta-depleted transplantation in children. V shed 6 bases and J 8 bases; nucleotides not matched to a gene: 25. Per germline, CDR1 DFQATT and CDR2 SNEGSKA (reference sequence). The CDR3 covers 20 residues. This clonotype showed up many times. Its antigen is unidentified. As it was prepared, the TCRbeta library received unique molecular identifiers. One entry per CDR3 protein results from TCRdb running MiXCR on the PCR reads. The data hold roughly 200,000 distinct CDR3 sequences, with approximately 8.4% observed a single time. Study results and caveats: Newly generated T cells supplied most T-cell counts and diversity one year post-transplant. The study traced high day-60 TCRbeta diversity in some patients to surviving recipient T cells and thymic progenitors. Approximately two months post-transplant, alpha-beta T cells reportedly originated from several hundred expanded graft clones.

The rearrangement links TRBV20-1 to TRBJ2-1, with 13 bases that match TRBD2. The sample here was PBMCs, mostly from graft donor cells, taken 360 days after TCRalphabeta/CD19-depleted stem cell transplant. The TCR originated in a male patient aged 2-10 years who had a stem cell transplant for acute myeloid leukemia, so the T cells may come from the graft donor. The CDR3 coding sequence is TGCAGTGCGTCTTTACCAGCTACTAGCGGGAGGGCCGGGTTTGAAGATGAGCAGTTCTTC. It is translated as CSASLPATSGRAGFEDEQFF.